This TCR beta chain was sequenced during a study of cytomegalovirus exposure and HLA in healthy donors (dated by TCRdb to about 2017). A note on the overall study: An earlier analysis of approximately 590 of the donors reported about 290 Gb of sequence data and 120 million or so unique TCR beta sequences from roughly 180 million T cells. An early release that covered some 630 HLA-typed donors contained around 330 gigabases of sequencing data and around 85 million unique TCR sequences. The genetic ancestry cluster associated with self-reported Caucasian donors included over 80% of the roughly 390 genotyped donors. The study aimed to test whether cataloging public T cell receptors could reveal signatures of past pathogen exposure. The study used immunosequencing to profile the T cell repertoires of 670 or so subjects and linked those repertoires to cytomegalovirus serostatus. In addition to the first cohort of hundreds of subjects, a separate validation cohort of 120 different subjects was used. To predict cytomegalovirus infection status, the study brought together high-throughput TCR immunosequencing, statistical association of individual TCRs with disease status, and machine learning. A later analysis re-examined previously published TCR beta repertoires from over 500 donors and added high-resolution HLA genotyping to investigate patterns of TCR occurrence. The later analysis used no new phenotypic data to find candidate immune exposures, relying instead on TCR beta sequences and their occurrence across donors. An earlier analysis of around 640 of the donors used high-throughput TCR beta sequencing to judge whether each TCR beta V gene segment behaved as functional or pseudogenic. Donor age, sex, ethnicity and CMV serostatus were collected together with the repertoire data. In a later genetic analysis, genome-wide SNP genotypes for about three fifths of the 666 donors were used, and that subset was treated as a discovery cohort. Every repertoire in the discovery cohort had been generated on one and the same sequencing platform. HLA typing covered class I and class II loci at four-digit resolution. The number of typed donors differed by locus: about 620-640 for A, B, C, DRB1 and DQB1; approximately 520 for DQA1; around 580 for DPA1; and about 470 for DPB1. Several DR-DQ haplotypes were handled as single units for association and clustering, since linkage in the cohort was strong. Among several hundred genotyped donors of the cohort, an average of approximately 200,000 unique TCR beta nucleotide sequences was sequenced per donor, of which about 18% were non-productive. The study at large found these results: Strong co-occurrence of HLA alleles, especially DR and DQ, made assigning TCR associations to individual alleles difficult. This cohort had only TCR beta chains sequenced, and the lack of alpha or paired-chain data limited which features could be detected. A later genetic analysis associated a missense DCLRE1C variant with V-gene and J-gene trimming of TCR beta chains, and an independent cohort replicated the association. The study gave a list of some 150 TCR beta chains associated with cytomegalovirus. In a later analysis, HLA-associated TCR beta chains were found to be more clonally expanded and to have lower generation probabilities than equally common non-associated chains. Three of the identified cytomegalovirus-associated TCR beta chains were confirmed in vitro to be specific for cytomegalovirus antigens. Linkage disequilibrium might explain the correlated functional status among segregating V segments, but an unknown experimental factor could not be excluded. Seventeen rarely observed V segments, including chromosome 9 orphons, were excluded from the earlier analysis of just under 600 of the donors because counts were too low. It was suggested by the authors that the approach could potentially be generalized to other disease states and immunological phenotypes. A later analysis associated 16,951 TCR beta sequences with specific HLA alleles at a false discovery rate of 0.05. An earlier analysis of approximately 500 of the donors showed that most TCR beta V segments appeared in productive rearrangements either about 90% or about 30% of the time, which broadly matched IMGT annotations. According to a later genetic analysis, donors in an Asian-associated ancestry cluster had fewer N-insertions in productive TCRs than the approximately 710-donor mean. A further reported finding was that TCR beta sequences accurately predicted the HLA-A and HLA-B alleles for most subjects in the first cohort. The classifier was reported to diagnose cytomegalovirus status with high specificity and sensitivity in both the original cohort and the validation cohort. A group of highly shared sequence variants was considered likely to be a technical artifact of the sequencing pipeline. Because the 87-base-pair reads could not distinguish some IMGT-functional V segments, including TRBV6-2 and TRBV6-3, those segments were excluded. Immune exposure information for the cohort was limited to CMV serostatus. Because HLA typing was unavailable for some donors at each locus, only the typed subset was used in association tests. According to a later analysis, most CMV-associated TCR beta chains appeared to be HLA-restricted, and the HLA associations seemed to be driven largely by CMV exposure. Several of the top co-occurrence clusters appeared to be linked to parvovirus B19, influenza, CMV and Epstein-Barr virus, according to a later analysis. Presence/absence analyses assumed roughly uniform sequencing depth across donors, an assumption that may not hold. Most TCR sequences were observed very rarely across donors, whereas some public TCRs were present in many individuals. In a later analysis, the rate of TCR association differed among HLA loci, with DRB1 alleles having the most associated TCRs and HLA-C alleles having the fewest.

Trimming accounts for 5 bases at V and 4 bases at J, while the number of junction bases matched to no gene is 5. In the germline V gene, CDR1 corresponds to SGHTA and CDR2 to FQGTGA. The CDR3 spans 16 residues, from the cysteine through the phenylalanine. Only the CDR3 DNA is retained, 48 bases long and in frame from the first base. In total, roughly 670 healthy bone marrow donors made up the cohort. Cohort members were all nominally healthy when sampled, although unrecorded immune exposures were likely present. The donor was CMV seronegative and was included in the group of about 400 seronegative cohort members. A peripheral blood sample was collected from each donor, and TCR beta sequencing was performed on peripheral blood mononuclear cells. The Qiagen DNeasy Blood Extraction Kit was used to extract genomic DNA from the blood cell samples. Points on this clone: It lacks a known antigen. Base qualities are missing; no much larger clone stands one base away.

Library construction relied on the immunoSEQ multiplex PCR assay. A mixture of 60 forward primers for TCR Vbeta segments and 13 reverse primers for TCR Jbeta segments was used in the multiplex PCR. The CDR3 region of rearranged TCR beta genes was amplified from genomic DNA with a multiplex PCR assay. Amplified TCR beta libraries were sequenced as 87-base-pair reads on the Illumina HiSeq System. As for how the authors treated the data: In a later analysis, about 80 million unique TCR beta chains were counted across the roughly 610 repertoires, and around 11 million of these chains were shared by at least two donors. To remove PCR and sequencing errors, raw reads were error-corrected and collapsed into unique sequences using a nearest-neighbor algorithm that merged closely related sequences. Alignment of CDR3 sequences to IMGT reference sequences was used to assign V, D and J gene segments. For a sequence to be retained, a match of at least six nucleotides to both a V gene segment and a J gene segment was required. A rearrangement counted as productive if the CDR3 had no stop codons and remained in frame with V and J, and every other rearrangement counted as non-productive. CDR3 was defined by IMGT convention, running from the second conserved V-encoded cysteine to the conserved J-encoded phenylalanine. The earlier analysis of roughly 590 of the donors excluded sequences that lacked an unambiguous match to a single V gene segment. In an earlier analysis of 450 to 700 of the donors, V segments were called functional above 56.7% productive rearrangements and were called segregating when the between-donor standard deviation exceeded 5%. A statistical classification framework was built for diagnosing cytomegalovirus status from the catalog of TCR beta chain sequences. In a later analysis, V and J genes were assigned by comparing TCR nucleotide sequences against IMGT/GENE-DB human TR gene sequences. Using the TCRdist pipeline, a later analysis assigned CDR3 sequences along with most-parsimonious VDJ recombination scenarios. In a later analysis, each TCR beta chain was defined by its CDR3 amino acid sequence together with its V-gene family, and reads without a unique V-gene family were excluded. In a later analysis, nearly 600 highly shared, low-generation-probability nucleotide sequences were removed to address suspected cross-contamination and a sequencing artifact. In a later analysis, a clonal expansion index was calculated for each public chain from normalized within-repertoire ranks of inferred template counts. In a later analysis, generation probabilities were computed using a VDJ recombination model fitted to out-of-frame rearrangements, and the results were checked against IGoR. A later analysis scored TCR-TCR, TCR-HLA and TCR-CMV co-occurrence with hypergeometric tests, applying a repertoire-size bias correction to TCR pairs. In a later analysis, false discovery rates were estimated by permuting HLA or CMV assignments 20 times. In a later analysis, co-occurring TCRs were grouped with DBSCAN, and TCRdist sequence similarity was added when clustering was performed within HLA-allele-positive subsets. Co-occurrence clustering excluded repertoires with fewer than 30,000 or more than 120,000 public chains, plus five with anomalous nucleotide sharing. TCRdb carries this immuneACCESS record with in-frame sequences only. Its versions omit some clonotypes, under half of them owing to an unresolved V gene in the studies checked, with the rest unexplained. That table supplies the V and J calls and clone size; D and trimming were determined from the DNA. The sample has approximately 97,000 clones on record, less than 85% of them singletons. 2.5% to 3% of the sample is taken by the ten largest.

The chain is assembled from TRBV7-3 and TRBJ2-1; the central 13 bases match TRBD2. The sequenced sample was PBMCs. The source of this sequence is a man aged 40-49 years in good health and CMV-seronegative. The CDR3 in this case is CASSRGLAGTYNEQFF. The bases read TGTGCCAGCAGCCGGGGACTAGCGGGGACATACAATGAGCAGTTCTTC. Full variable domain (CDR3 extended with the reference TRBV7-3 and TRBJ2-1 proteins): GAGVSQTPSNKVTEKGKYVELRCDPISGHTALYWYRQSLGQGPEFLIYFQGTGAADDSGLPNDRFFAVRPEGSVSTLKIQRTERGDSAVYLCASSRGLAGTYNEQFFGPGTRLTVL.